Listed below are T cell receptor beta chains from one sample, sequenced in a study of beta chain features in type 1 diabetes. Only in-frame clones appear in the TCRdb table, and some are missing; sequencing was by immunoSEQ multiplex PCR. In the table there are hundreds of thousands of clones, roughly an eighth of which are singletons. The material sequenced was naive CD4+ T cells from blood. Source of these receptors: a man aged 18 to 30 with type 1 diabetes. CDR3s leave out the opening cysteine and the closing phenylalanine or tryptophan. A D gene is named only where the DNA matches it firmly.

v_gene,j_gene,d_gene,CDR3aa
TRBV7-9,TRBJ2-3,.,ASSSYRGTQY
TRBV30,TRBJ2-5,.,AWSVAATPGETQY
TRBV29-1,TRBJ2-2,TRBD1,SVNWGTGSTGELF
TRBV20-1,TRBJ2-3,.,SAYQDTQY
TRBV7-9,TRBJ2-3,.,ASSPIGEEY
TRBV5-8,TRBJ1-5,.,ASRRGRDQPQH
TRBV7-2,TRBJ2-1,TRBD2,ASSPPGLAGGLHNEQF
TRBV5-1,TRBJ1-5,.,ASSLGAGGQINQPQH
TRBV27,TRBJ2-1,.,ASSYSYPGNEQF
TRBV25-1,TRBJ1-1,TRBD1,ASRRTGGAFTEAF
TRBV5-6,TRBJ2-5,.,ASSLLKTQY
TRBV15,TRBJ1-4,.,ATSKGPGVEKLF
TRBV2,TRBJ1-2,.,ASSPGDPGYGYT